This TCR beta chain emerged from a study of T cell responses to AZD1222 COVID-19 vaccine. This clone has more than one count but fewer than ten. Repertoires were generated with immunoSEQ multiplex PCR, while TCRdb's copy carries only in-frame clones and drops some. The table lists some 180,000 clones, 80% to 90% of them singletons. Germline V gives CDR1 MGHRA, CDR2 YSYEKL. This CDR3 is built from 13 residues. V was pared by 0 bases and J by 5 bases, with 7 bases between. This clonotype was sampled from an adult in good health. Sequences were derived from peripheral blood, sampled on day 0 of AZD1222 vaccination. The V and J genes are TRBV4-1 and TRBJ1-1; D call uncertain. In DNA form, the CDR3 reads TGCGCCAGCAGCCAAGACGGATGGACTGAAGCTTTCTTT. Its translation: CASSQDGWTEAFF.